Below are 8 T cell receptor beta chains sequenced from a single sample in a study of neurological immune-mediated disorders. This sample's time point: longitudinal time-point 2. TCRdb used MiXCR to reprocess the 5' RACE reads, holding one entry per CDR3 protein. This sample yields approximately 85,000 distinct CDR3 sequences, of which around 14% are seen a single time; approximately 5% belongs to the top ten. The sample consisted of PBMCs. Receptors were obtained from a female donor with HTLV-1-associated myelopathy (HAM/TSP).

A remark on this clonotype: One end of the junction fails to match germline, which may point to a read error. The rearrangement joins TRBV7-9 to TRBJ1-5; D not certain. CDR1 SEHNR and CDR2 FQNEAQ come from the germline V gene (reference sequence). The CDR3 extends over 15 amino acids. CDR3 DNA sequence: TGTGCCAGCCCACCGAGTCAAGGGTCCAATAAGCCCCAGCATTTT. It is translated as CASPPSQGSNKPQHF.

This clonotype showed up many times. V gene TRBV12-3 or TRBV12-4 combines with J gene TRBJ2-1; TRBD2 agrees at 8 bases. Germline trimming cut 7 bases from V and 5 bases from J; bases unmatched to any gene: 13. The CDR3 extends over 16 amino acids. CDR3 in DNA: TGTGCCAGCAAGAGGACGGGACTAGTAGGAGACAATGAGCAGTTCTTC. Its protein product is CASKRTGLVGDNEQFF.

This clonotype has a count of ten or more. The V and J genes are TRBV6-6 and TRBJ2-7; the D call may be TRBD1 or TRBD2 (5 bases each). V shed 6 bases and J shed 4 bases, with 16 bases lying between them. The CDR3 runs to 14 residues. From germline, CDR1 is MNHNY and CDR2 SVGAGI (reference sequence). The CDR3 loop is CASSPEGFSYEQYF. DNA for the CDR3: TGTGCCAGCAGCCCCGAGGGGTTTAGTTACGAGCAGTACTTC.

This clonotype occurred a few times. The chain links TRBV20-1 to TRBJ2-1; 9 positions agree with TRBD2. Germline CDR1 reads DFQATT; CDR2 reads SNEGSKA (reference sequence). This CDR3 is built from 14 residues. The J segment lost 7 bases and the V segment lost 4 bases, leaving 8 bases of the junction unmatched. CDR3 amino acids: CSATRAGGRNEQFF. For the CDR3, the DNA is TGCAGTGCTACCCGAGCGGGGGGCCGGAATGAGCAGTTCTTC.

The chain employs TRBV4-2 and TRBJ2-3; weak D call: TRBD1 (6 bases). The CDR3 has 14 amino acids. The germline V and J ends were trimmed by 0 bases and 5 bases, with 9 bases remaining between them. Per germline, CDR1 LGHNA and CDR2 YNFKEQ. DNA for the CDR3: TGTGCCAGCAGCCAAGATTTAGGGGGAGATACGCAGTATTTT. Protein: CASSQDLGGDTQYF.

This clonotype showed up just a few times. The rearrangement uses TRBV7-9 and TRBJ2-1; possible D gene TRBD2, 5 bases. The ends were cut back, 5 bases at V and 7 bases at J, with 18 bases in the middle. The germline V gene has CDR1 SEHNR and CDR2 FQNEAQ (reference sequence). The CDR3 sequence is 15 residues long. CDR3 nucleotide sequence: TGTGCCAGCAGCCTCGGACTCAACCCCCAGAATGAGCAGTTCTTC. This gives the protein CASSLGLNPQNEQFF.

This clonotype was picked up many times. V is TRBV3-1 and J is TRBJ1-4; 7 bases are shared with TRBD1. V was pared by 3 bases and J by 9 bases, with 10 bases of the junction left unmatched. Germline V gene data show CDR1 as LGHDT and CDR2 as YNNKEL (reference sequence). This CDR3 spans 15 amino acids. DNA of the CDR3: TGTGCCAGCAGCCACACAGGGGTCGTTTTGAAAAAACTGTTTTTT. Its translation is CASSHTGVVLKKLFF.

This clonotype was seen many times. This rearrangement joins TRBV4-3 to TRBJ2-6; TRBD1 matches at 7 bases. The germline V gene has CDR1 LGHNA and CDR2 YSLEER. V lost 1 base, J lost 0 bases, and 6 bases stayed unmatched. CDR3 length equals 18 residues. CDR3 sequence reads: CASSQVGQATSGANVLTF. The DNA of the CDR3 is TGCGCCAGCAGCCAAGTTGGACAGGCCACCTCTGGGGCCAACGTCCTGACTTTC.